The source of this T cell receptor beta chain is a study of graft-versus-host responses after intestinal transplantation. Study context: The study gave all recipients anti-thymocyte globulin induction, then tacrolimus and steroids for two to three years. The study's findings and limits: Present in recipient marrow, GvH clones included some that appeared first in ileum or blood.

The CDR3 runs to 14 residues. The V gene lost 7 bases and the J gene lost 5 bases, with 18 bases spanning the gap. CDR1 and CDR2 from the germline V gene are SQVTM and ANQGSEA. Method: immunoSEQ multiplex PCR; TCRdb's copy keeps in-frame clones and lacks some. The data show just over 20,000 clones, 85% to 95% seen once. A remark on this clone: Its target is unknown.

The V gene is TRBV29-1, the J gene TRBJ2-1; possible D gene TRBD2, 5 bases. The receptor was isolated from a human patient who received an intestinal transplant, so some T cells may come from the graft donor. The sample consisted of PBMCs, taken roughly 260 days after intestinal transplant. CDR3 residues: CSAEGPMSNNEQFF. CDR3 coding DNA: TGCAGCGCTGAGGGCCCTATGTCGAACAATGAGCAGTTCTTC.